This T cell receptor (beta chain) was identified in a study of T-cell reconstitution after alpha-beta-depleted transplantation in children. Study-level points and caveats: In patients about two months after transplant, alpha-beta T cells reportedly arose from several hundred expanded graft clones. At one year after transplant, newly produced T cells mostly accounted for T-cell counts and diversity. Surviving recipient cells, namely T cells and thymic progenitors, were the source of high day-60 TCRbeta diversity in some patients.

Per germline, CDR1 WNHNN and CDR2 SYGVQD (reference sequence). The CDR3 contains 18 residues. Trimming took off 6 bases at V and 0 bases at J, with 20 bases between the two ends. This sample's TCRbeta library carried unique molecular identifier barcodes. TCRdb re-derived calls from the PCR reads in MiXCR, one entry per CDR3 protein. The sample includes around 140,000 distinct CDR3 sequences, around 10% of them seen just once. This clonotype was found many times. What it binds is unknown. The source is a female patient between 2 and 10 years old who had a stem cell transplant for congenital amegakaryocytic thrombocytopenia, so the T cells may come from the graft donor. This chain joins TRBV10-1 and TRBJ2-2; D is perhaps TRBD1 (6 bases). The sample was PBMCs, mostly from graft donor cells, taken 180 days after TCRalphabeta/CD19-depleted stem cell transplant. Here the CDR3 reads CASSHSIHRVSNTGELFF. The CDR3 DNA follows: TGCGCCAGCAGCCATAGCATCCACAGGGTCTCGAACACCGGGGAGCTGTTTTTT.